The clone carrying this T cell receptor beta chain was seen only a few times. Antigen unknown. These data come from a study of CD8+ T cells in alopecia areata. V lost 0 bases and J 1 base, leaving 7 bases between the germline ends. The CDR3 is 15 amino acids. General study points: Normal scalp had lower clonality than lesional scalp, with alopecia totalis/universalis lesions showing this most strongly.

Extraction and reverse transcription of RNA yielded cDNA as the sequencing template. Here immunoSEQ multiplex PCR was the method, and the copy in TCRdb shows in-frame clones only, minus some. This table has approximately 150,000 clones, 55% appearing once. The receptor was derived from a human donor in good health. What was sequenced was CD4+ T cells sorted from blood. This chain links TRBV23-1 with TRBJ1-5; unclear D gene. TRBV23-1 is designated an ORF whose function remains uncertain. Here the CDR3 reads CASSQSGVSNQPQHF. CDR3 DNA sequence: TGCGCCAGCAGTCAATCGGGAGTCAGCAATCAGCCCCAGCATTTT.